This TCR beta chain is from a study of tumor and adjacent non-tumor tissue in lung cancer. In the study overall: Histology: under 15 adenocarcinoma, a couple of squamous cell carcinoma, 1 small cell lung cancer.

A modified ARM-PCR protocol with three rounds of nested PCR amplified TCRbeta. Each CDR3 protein gets one entry after TCRdb re-called the multiplex PCR reads with MiXCR. Here the sample spans about 68,000 distinct CDR3 sequences, roughly 60% being singletons. There are 14 residues in the CDR3. J gave up 2 bases and V 4 bases, and 1 base lay outside the gene matches. The V gene's germline CDR1 is SNHLY and CDR2 FYNNEI. This sample's RNA came from whole unsorted tissue. Newly diagnosed lung cancer patients had thoracic surgery in China, August–late 2014, without prior chemotherapy. The TCR sequence derives from a man aged 50 to 60 with non-small cell lung cancer. The sequenced material came from lung tumor tissue. The chain uses TRBV2 and TRBJ2-2, with 7 bases aligning to TRBD1. CDR3 amino acids: CASSGQGNTGELFF. The CDR3 DNA reads as TGTGCCAGCAGTGGACAGGGAAACACCGGGGAGCTGTTTTTT.